The 11 T cell receptor beta chains listed next were all sequenced from one sample in a study of beta chain features in type 1 diabetes. The study's findings and limits: TCRB CDR3s were moderately but significantly shorter in Type 1 diabetes patients in all four CD4+ subsets.

All of the isolated RNA was reverse transcribed, so expressed TCRB transcripts were sequenced. Repertoires were generated with immunoSEQ multiplex PCR, while TCRdb's copy carries only in-frame clones and drops some. The sample lists some 110,000 clones; about a sixth were seen once. These receptors' antigens are unknown. Source material: central memory CD4+ T cells from blood. These TCRs come from a man younger than 45 with type 1 diabetes.

This clone was counted at least ten times. CDR3 sequence: CASSPGLAGHSYEQYF. In nucleotides, the CDR3 is TGCGCCAGCAGCCCGGGACTAGCGGGTCACTCCTACGAGCAGTACTTC. This chain joins TRBV5-1 and TRBJ2-7, with TRBD2 identical over 12 bases. The V gene end was trimmed by 4 bases and the J gene end by 0 bases; junction bases not matched to a gene: 5. Germline V gives CDR1 SGHRS, CDR2 YFSETQ. There are 16 residues in the CDR3.

The V call is TRBV29-1, the J call TRBJ2-3, with 10 bases fitting TRBD1. V was pared by 5 bases and J by 2 bases, with 7 bases of the junction left unmatched. The CDR3 runs 15 residues. The germline CDR1 and CDR2 sequences are SQVTM and ANQGSEA. The CDR3 coding sequence is TGCAGCGTTAGACCGGGACAGGGGCCCACAGATACGCAGTATTTT. Its protein is CSVRPGQGPTDTQYF.

To note about this clone: Other DNA variants within this sample encode the same CDR3. The chain uses TRBV20-1 and TRBJ2-5; D remains unclear. The V gene's germline CDR1 is DFQATT and CDR2 SNEGSKA (reference sequence). The CDR3 has 10 residues. Between the trimmed V and J ends, which lost 6 bases and 2 bases, there was a span of 4 bases. CDR3 sequence reads: CSATQETQYF. In DNA form, the CDR3 reads TGCAGTGCCACACAAGAGACCCAGTACTTC.

This sequence joins TRBV15 and TRBJ2-5, with D perhaps TRBD1 or TRBD2 (5 bases each). CDR1 and CDR2 (germline): LNHNV, YYDKDF (reference sequence). The CDR3 loop spans 13 amino acids. V was trimmed by 3 bases and J by 0 bases, leaving 5 bases between them. The CDR3 DNA follows: TGTGCCACCAGCAGGGGGGACCAAGAGACCCAGTACTTC. Protein: CATSRGDQETQYF.

This clone occurred a few times. The V call is TRBV11-3, the J call TRBJ2-5, with no clear D. Trimming took off 0 bases at V and 4 bases at J, with 6 bases between the two ends. CDR1 and CDR2 from the germline V gene are SGHNT and YENEEA. The CDR3 totals 13 residues. The CDR3: CASSLEMRETQYF. The CDR3, as DNA: TGTGCCAGCAGCTTAGAGATGAGAGAGACCCAGTACTTC.

This clone has a handful of counts. The rearrangement uses TRBV2 and TRBJ1-4; weak D call: TRBD1 (6 bases). With 6 bases removed from V and 5 bases from J, the gap between germline ends came to 10 bases. This CDR3 has 13 residues. The germline CDR1 and CDR2 sequences are SNHLY and FYNNEI. CDR3 protein: CASSADRNEKLFF. CDR3 bases: TGTGCCAGCAGCGCGGACAGAAATGAAAAACTGTTTTTT.

This CDR3 reads CAWSVAGRAFYGYTF. The CDR3 region has the DNA TGTGCCTGGAGTGTAGCGGGCAGGGCTTTCTATGGCTACACCTTC. The chain employs TRBV30 and TRBJ1-2; D might be TRBD1 (5 bases). CDR3 length equals 15 residues. With 0 bases removed from V and 4 bases from J, the gap between germline ends came to 15 bases. Looked up from germline, CDR1 is GTSNPN and CDR2 is SVGIG (reference sequence).

This clone was found a few times. V is TRBV27 and J is TRBJ2-7, with D possibly being TRBD2 (5 bases). Trimming left V 5 bases short and J 6 bases short, with 17 bases between. Germline values: CDR1 MNHEY, CDR2 SMNVEV (reference sequence). The CDR3 runs to 14 residues. The DNA of the CDR3 is TGTGCCAGCAGTCTCCTAGCTGGCTCGGGCGAGCAGTACTTC. It codes for CASSLLAGSGEQYF.

This chain uses TRBV27 with TRBJ2-1; D ambiguous. The germline V gene has CDR1 MNHEY and CDR2 SMNVEV (reference sequence). The CDR3 consists of 14 residues. Trimming left V 1 base short and J 5 bases short, with 9 bases between. This chain's CDR3 is CASSLFARNNEQFF. In nucleotides, the CDR3 is TGTGCCAGCAGTTTATTTGCTAGAAACAATGAGCAGTTCTTC.

The chain couples TRBV11-3 to TRBJ2-7; D possibly corresponds to TRBD1 (6 bases). The CDR3 consists of 13 residues. The V and J ends lost 6 bases and 5 bases respectively, with 14 bases between them. The germline CDR1 and CDR2 sequences are SGHNT and YENEEA. CDR3 region: CASSSQGHHEQYF. CDR3 DNA sequence: TGTGCCAGCAGTTCTCAGGGGCACCACGAGCAGTACTTC.

This clone was picked up a small number of times. V is TRBV7-6 and J is TRBJ2-5; 10 nucleotides line up with TRBD1. The CDR3 runs 14 residues. The germline gives CDR1 SGHVS, CDR2 FNYEAQ. Germline trimming cut 5 bases from V and 4 bases from J; bases unmatched to any gene: 4. CDR3 protein: CASSPRTGGETQYF. DNA of the CDR3: TGTGCCAGCAGCCCCCGGACAGGGGGAGAGACCCAGTACTTC.